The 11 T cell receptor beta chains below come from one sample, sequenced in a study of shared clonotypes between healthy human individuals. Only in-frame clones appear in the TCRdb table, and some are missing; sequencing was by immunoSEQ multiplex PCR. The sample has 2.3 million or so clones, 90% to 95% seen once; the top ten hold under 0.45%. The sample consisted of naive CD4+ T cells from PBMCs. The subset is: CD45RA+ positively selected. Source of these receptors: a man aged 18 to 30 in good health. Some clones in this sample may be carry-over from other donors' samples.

CDR3 coding DNA: TGTGCCAGCAGTGCGCCTAGCGGGAGAGTTTTAGACGAGCAGTACTTC. Translation gives CASSAPSGRVLDEQYF. The chain joins TRBV2 to TRBJ2-7; 10 nucleotides match TRBD2. The CDR3 sequence is 16 residues long. CDR1 and CDR2 from the germline V gene are SNHLY and FYNNEI. The junction had 11 bases not matched to a gene; V was cut back by 4 bases and J by 5 bases.

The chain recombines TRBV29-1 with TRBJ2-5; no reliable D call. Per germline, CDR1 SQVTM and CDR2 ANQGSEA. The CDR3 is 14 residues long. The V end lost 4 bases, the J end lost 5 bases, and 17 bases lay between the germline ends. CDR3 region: CSVVRQNRGETQYF. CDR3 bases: TGCAGCGTTGTGAGGCAGAACCGTGGGGAGACCCAGTACTTC.

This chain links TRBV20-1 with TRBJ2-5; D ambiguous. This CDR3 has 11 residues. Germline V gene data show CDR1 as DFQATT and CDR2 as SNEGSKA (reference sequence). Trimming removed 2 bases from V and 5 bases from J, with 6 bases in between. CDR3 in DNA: TGCAGTGCTAGACCCGCCGAGACCCAGTACTTC. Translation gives CSARPAETQYF.

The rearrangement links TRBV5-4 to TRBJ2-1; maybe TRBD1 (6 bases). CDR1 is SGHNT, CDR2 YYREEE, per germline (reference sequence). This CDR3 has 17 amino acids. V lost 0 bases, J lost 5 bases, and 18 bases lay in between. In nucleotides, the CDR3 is TGTGCCAGCAGCTTGGGGCAGGGGTACCGGTCCCACAATGAGCAGTTCTTC. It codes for CASSLGQGYRSHNEQFF.

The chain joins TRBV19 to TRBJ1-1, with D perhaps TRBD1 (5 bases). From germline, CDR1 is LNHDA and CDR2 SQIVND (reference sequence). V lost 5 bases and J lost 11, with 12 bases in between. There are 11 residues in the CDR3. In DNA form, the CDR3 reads TGTGCCAGTAGTCGGGGGAGTGGGGCTTTCTTT. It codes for CASSRGSGAFF.

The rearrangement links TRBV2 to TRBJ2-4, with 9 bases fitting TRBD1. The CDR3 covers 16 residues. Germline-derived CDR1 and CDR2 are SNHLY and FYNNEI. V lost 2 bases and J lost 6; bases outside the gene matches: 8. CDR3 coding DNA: TGTGCCAGCAGTGAAACCCGGGACAGGGTCTCAAACATTCAGTACTTC. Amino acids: CASSETRDRVSNIQYF. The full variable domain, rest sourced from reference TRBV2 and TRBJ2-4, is EPEVTQTPSHQVTQMGQEVILRCVPISNHLYFYWYRQILGQKVEFLVSFYNNEISEKSEIFDDQFSVERPDGSNFTLKIRSTKLEDSAMYFCASSETRDRVSNIQYFGAGTRLSVL.

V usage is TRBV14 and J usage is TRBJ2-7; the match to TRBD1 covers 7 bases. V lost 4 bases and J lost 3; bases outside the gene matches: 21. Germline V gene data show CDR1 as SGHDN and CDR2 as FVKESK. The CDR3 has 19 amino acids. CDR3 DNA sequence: TGTGCCAGCAGCCCCGAGGGGACAGCTTCAGGCCCCTACTTCTACGAGCAGTACTTC. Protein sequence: CASSPEGTASGPYFYEQYF.

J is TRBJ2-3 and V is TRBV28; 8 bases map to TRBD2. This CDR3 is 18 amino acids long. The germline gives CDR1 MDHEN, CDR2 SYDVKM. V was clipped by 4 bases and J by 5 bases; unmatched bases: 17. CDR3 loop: CASSSTSGGAGGLDTQYF. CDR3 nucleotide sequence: TGTGCCAGCAGTTCGACCTCCGGGGGGGCGGGAGGTTTAGATACGCAGTATTTT.

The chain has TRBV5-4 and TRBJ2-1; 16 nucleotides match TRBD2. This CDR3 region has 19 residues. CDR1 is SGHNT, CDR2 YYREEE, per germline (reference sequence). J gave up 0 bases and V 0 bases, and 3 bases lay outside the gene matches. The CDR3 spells CASSLAGLAGGSSYNEQFF. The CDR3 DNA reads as TGTGCCAGCAGCTTGGCGGGACTAGCGGGAGGGAGCTCCTACAATGAGCAGTTCTTC.

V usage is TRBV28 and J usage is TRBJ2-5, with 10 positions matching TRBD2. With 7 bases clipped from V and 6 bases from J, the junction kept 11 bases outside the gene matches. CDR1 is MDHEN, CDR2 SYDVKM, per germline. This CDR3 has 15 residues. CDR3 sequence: CASTLGLAGVKTQYF. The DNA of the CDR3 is TGTGCCAGCACCTTGGGCCTAGCGGGAGTAAAGACCCAGTACTTC.

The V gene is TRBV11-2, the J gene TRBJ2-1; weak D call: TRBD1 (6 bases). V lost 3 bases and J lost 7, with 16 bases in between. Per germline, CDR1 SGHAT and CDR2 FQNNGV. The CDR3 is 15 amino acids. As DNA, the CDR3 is TGTGCCAGCAGCTTTCAGGGGATCACGAGGAATGAGCAGTTCTTC. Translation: CASSFQGITRNEQFF.